This TCR beta chain comes out of a study of blood T cell repertoires in COVID-19. The overall study: Whether acute or convalescent, the COVID-19 samples came from the United States, Italy and Spain. T cells, B-cell-depleted T cells, or PBMCs supplied cDNA or gDNA.

The trim removed 4 bases at V and 2 bases at J, leaving 8 bases unmatched. The CDR3 contains 16 residues. In germline, CDR1 is MNHEY, CDR2 SVGAGI. Original data processing: Estimation of nucleated cell counts relied on the amplification of reference gene primers. Using immunoSEQ multiplex PCR, the repertoire was profiled, and TCRdb retains in-frame clones only, with some absent. That table gives V, J and clone size, and the DNA gave D and trimming. The table records a few hundred thousand clones, about 83% of them present only once. The sample taken for sequencing was peripheral blood. The TCR was taken from a woman in her forties or fifties with acute or convalescent COVID-19. J is TRBJ2-1 and V is TRBV6-5; 7 positions agree with TRBD2. The CDR3 DNA is TGTGCCAGCAGTTTTTCGAGCGGGGCCGCCTACAATGAGCAGTTCTTC. It yields the protein CASSFSSGAAYNEQFF.